Below, 26 T cell receptor beta chains from the same sample are listed, as sequenced in a study of blood T cell repertoires in COVID-19. The protocol was immunoSEQ multiplex PCR, while the TCRdb copy is restricted to in-frame clones and leaves out a portion. The data contain approximately 250,000 clones, approximately 88% of them singletons. The specimen was PBMCs or T cells enriched from blood (not recorded which). Every receptor here comes from a woman in her forties with acute COVID-19.

The rearrangement joins TRBV25-1 to TRBJ2-2; 10 bases are shared with TRBD2. V was clipped by 5 bases and J by 0 bases; unmatched bases: 6. CDR1 and CDR2 (germline): MGHDK, SYGVNS. The CDR3 runs 17 residues. The CDR3 here is CASSLSAGGPNTGELFF. CDR3 in DNA: TGTGCCAGCAGTCTCTCAGCGGGAGGGCCGAACACCGGGGAGCTGTTTTTT.

In its sample, this clone was seen once. The chain uses TRBV2 and TRBJ2-1; 10 nucleotides line up with TRBD1. The germline V gene has CDR1 SNHLY and CDR2 FYNNEI. CDR3 length: 15 residues. After removal of 5 bases from V and 2 bases from J, the junction contained 3 bases not matched to a gene. CDR3: CASSWDRGTYNEQFF. CDR3 nucleotide sequence: TGTGCCAGCAGTTGGGACAGGGGTACCTACAATGAGCAGTTCTTC.

DNA for the CDR3: TGTGCCATATCAGGGGGGCCAGGGGACGAGCAGTACTTC. Protein product: CAISGGPGDEQYF. The chain couples TRBV19 to TRBJ2-7; D might be TRBD1 (7 bases). Germline CDR1 is LNHDA and CDR2 is SQIVND (reference sequence). Trimming shortened V by 10 bases and J by 5 bases, and 18 bases separated the two germline ends. The CDR3 loop spans 13 amino acids.

In this sample, this clone turned up a few times. V and J are TRBV10-2 and TRBJ2-7, with 7 bases that match TRBD1. CDR1 and CDR2 (germline): WSHSY, SAAADI. V lost 11 bases and J lost 2; bases outside the gene matches: 15. This CDR3 contains 15 residues. The CDR3 bases are TGCGCCTGCAAGACGATCGACAGGGACCCCTACGAGCAGTACGTC. It specifies CACKTIDRDPYEQYV.

The CDR3 reads CASSLGPETGGTEKLFF. CDR3 sequence (DNA): TGCGCCAGCAGCCTGGGCCCTGAAACAGGGGGCACTGAAAAACTGTTTTTT. The chain combines TRBV5-1 with TRBJ1-4; 9 nucleotides align to TRBD1. The CDR3 has 17 amino acids. Trimming cost V 4 bases and J 7 bases; bases outside gene matches: 14. Germline V gene sequence: CDR1 SGHRS, CDR2 YFSETQ.

The chain carries TRBV7-2 and TRBJ1-6, with D possibly being TRBD1 (5 bases). The CDR3 runs to 13 residues. Germline V gives CDR1 SGHTA, CDR2 FQGNSA. Trimming shortened V by 5 bases and J by 9 bases, and 11 bases separated the two germline ends. The CDR3 DNA reads as TGTGCCAGCAGCCAAAGACAGAGTTCACCCCTCCACTTT. As protein: CASSQRQSSPLHF. Using reference TRBV7-2 and TRBJ1-6 for the parts outside the CDR3, the full variable domain is GAGVSQSPSNKVTEKGKDVELRCDPISGHTALYWYRQSLGQGLEFLIYFQGNSAPDKSGLPSDRFSAERTGGSVSTLTIQRTQQEDSAVYLCASSQRQSSPLHFGNGTRLTVT.

The chain recombines TRBV5-1 with TRBJ2-1; 9 bases are shared with TRBD2. Germline V gene data show CDR1 as SGHRS and CDR2 as YFSETQ. V was clipped by 4 bases and J by 0 bases; unmatched bases: 5. The CDR3 has 16 residues. The CDR3 sequence is CASSGQTSGSYNEQFF. Here the CDR3 DNA reads TGCGCCAGCAGCGGGCAGACTAGCGGCTCCTACAATGAGCAGTTCTTC. Together with reference TRBV5-1 and TRBJ2-1, the CDR3 gives the full variable domain: KAGVTQTPRYLIKTRGQQVTLSCSPISGHRSVSWYQQTPGQGLQFLFEYFSETQRNKGNFPGRFSGRQFSNSRSEMNVSTLELGDSALYLCASSGQTSGSYNEQFFGPGTRLTVL.

The chain joins TRBV19 to TRBJ1-5; D remains ambiguous. The CDR3 extends over 15 amino acids. From germline, CDR1 is LNHDA and CDR2 SQIVND (reference sequence). Trimming cost V 7 bases and J 3 bases, with 16 bases left between them. The CDR3 here is CASTQKGRFNQPQHF. In DNA form, the CDR3 reads TGTGCCAGTACTCAAAAAGGCAGGTTCAATCAGCCCCAGCATTTT.

J is TRBJ1-2 and V is TRBV14; tentative D call: TRBD1 (6 bases). Germline lookup yields CDR1 SGHDN and CDR2 FVKESK. The CDR3 totals 13 residues. Between the trimmed V and J ends, which lost 4 bases and 4 bases, there was a span of 10 bases. CDR3 bases: TGTGCCAGCAGCCTAACAGGGACCTATGGCTACACCTTC. It specifies CASSLTGTYGYTF.

The J gene is TRBJ1-1, the V gene TRBV10-1, with D perhaps TRBD1 (6 bases). The CDR3 covers 15 residues. CDR1 and CDR2 from the germline V gene are WNHNN and SYGVQD (reference sequence). Trimming pared 3 bases from V and 1 base from J, leaving 12 bases between. The CDR3 region is CASSDLTGGNTEAFF. The CDR3, as DNA: TGCGCCAGCAGTGACCTGACAGGAGGGAACACTGAAGCTTTCTTT.

DNA for the CDR3: TGTGCCAGCAGCTTCGGACAGAGGGGTACTGAAGCTTTCTTT. Translated: CASSFGQRGTEAFF. The chain carries TRBV7-2 and TRBJ1-1; D possibly corresponds to TRBD1 (6 bases). Trimming removed 3 bases from V and 5 bases from J, with 13 bases in between. CDR1 SGHTA and CDR2 FQGNSA come from the germline V gene. The CDR3 sequence is 14 residues long.

The V and J genes are TRBV18 and TRBJ1-1, with 7 nucleotides matching TRBD1. Germline V CDR1 and CDR2: KGHSH, LQKENI. The CDR3 spans 12 residues. Unmatched junction bases numbered 1, after V lost 8 bases and J lost 1 base. The CDR3 nucleotides are TGTGCCAGCCGACAGGGGAACACTGAAGCTTTCTTT. Its translation is CASRQGNTEAFF.

The rearrangement joins TRBV4-1 to TRBJ1-4, with 8 positions matching TRBD1. From germline, CDR1 is MGHRA and CDR2 YSYEKL. V gave up 3 bases and J gave up 2 bases; unmatched junction bases: 2. The CDR3 has 15 residues. CDR3 loop: CASSHRQGTNEKLFF. Written as DNA, the CDR3 is TGCGCCAGCAGCCATAGACAGGGGACTAATGAAAAACTGTTTTTT.

The genes are TRBV18 and TRBJ2-1, with TRBD2 identical over 11 bases. CDR3 size: 16 residues. CDR1 is KGHSH, CDR2 LQKENI, per germline. Trimming removed 5 bases from V and 0 bases from J; junction bases left unmatched: 3. The DNA for the CDR3 is TGTGCCAGCTCAAGACTAGCGGGGAGCTCCTACAATGAGCAGTTCTTC. Its protein product is CASSRLAGSSYNEQFF.

The chain links TRBV2 to TRBJ1-5, with D unresolved. Trimming removed 2 bases from V and 4 bases from J, with 9 bases in between. Germline CDR1 SNHLY, CDR2 FYNNEI. This CDR3 has 14 residues. The CDR3 DNA is TGTGCCAGCAGTGAACGGGTCGGGAATCAGCCCCAGCATTTT. It yields the protein CASSERVGNQPQHF.

The chain is built from TRBV14 and TRBJ2-1, with 7 bases matching TRBD1. CDR1 SGHDN and CDR2 FVKESK come from the germline V gene. V was clipped by 7 bases and J by 4 bases; unmatched bases: 7. CDR3 size: 14 residues. The CDR3, as DNA: TGTGCCAGCACCATGACAGGGAAATACAATGAGCAGTTCTTC. Translation: CASTMTGKYNEQFF. Supplemented by reference TRBV14 and TRBJ2-1, the full variable domain reads EAGVTQFPSHSVIEKGQTVTLRCDPISGHDNLYWYRRVMGKEIKFLLHFVKESKQDESGMPNNRFLAERTGGTYSTLKVQPAELEDSGVYFCASTMTGKYNEQFFGPGTRLTVL.

The genes are TRBV6-5 and TRBJ1-1; D gene unclear. V was trimmed by 3 bases and J by 1 base, leaving 9 bases between them. This CDR3 contains 14 residues. Germline CDR1 and CDR2: MNHEY and SVGAGI. CDR3 amino acids: CASSYQDANTEAFF. The CDR3 nucleotides are TGTGCCAGCAGTTATCAGGATGCGAACACTGAAGCTTTCTTT.

This chain links TRBV28 with TRBJ1-5, with D unclear. This CDR3 is built from 15 residues. Germline V gene sequence: CDR1 MDHEN, CDR2 SYDVKM. The V end was cut by 1 base, the J end by 7 bases, with 14 bases between. The CDR3 DNA is TGTGCCAGCAGTTTATTTTTGGGAGGGCGCCAGCCCCAGCATTTT. This sequence encodes CASSLFLGGRQPQHF. Full variable domain (rest looked up from reference TRBV28 and TRBJ1-5): DVKVTQSSRYLVKRTGEKVFLECVQDMDHENMFWYRQDPGLGLRLIYFSYDVKMKEKGDIPEGYSVSREKKERFSLILESASTNQTSMYLCASSLFLGGRQPQHFGDGTRLSIL.

V gene TRBV11-2 combines with J gene TRBJ2-5; the match to TRBD1 covers 7 bases. The trim removed 2 bases at V and 2 bases at J, leaving 8 bases unmatched. The CDR3 length is 16 residues. Germline V gives CDR1 SGHAT, CDR2 FQNNGV. The CDR3 region is CASSLMTGISQETQYF. The CDR3 DNA sequence: TGTGCCAGCAGCTTAATGACAGGGATCTCACAAGAGACCCAGTACTTC.

The V call is TRBV9, the J call TRBJ2-7; 12 bases align to TRBD2. The length of the CDR3 is 16 residues. J gave up 2 bases and V 3 bases, and 6 bases lay outside the gene matches. The germline CDR1 and CDR2 sequences are SGDLS and YYNGEE. CDR3 in DNA: TGTGCCAGCAGCGCCACTCTAGCGGGAGGGACCTACGAGCAGTACTTC. Protein: CASSATLAGGTYEQYF.

The chain combines TRBV7-2 with TRBJ2-1; 7 nucleotides line up with TRBD2. CDR1 SGHTA and CDR2 FQGNSA come from the germline V gene. V trimming: 1 base; J trimming: 6 bases; junction bases outside the gene matches: 9. The CDR3 spans 16 residues. CDR3 nucleotides: TGTGCCAGCAGCTTAGTACTGGCGGGAGCTCTCAATGAGCAGTTCTTC. It codes for CASSLVLAGALNEQFF.

The CDR3 DNA follows: TGTGCCAGCTCACCGGGGACAGGGCCCTACGAGCAGTACTTC. It encodes CASSPGTGPYEQYF. This chain joins TRBV18 and TRBJ2-7; TRBD1 matches at 9 bases. The CDR3 is made up of 14 amino acids. Germline V gives CDR1 KGHSH, CDR2 LQKENI. J was trimmed by 2 bases and V by 3 bases; bases with no gene match: 2.

This clone was picked up one time. The rearrangement uses TRBV6-5 and TRBJ2-7; 7 bases are shared with TRBD2. Trimming cost V 6 bases and J 6 bases; bases outside gene matches: 11. Germline-derived CDR1 and CDR2 are MNHEY and SVGAGI. This CDR3 comprises 14 residues. The CDR3 loop is CASRDVGGLSEQYV. Here the CDR3 DNA reads TGTGCCAGCAGGGATGTGGGAGGGCTATCCGAGCAGTACGTC.

V and J are TRBV27 and TRBJ2-5; D is ambiguous. Per the germline V gene, CDR1 is MNHEY and CDR2 is SMNVEV (reference sequence). V was trimmed by 4 bases and J by 5 bases, leaving 11 bases between them. The CDR3 has 13 residues. CDR3 sequence reads: CASSSPARETQYF. CDR3 coding DNA: TGTGCCAGCAGTTCCCCCGCCAGGGAGACCCAGTACTTC.

The chain combines TRBV7-2 with TRBJ1-6; 10 bases fit TRBD1. Unmatched junction bases numbered 8, after V lost 5 bases and J lost 10 bases. This CDR3 region has 15 residues. Germline loops: CDR1 SGHTA, CDR2 FQGNSA. CDR3 bases: TGTGCCAGCAGCCAACACGGACAGGGGGGCTCACCCCTCCACTTT. It encodes CASSQHGQGGSPLHF. Combining the CDR3 with reference TRBV7-2 and TRBJ1-6 gives the whole variable domain GAGVSQSPSNKVTEKGKDVELRCDPISGHTALYWYRQSLGQGLEFLIYFQGNSAPDKSGLPSDRFSAERTGGSVSTLTIQRTQQEDSAVYLCASSQHGQGGSPLHFGNGTRLTVT.

The chain is built from TRBV28 and TRBJ1-6; perhaps TRBD1 as D (6 bases). The CDR3 is 15 amino acids. From germline, CDR1 is MDHEN and CDR2 SYDVKM. With 7 bases removed from V and 6 bases from J, the gap between germline ends came to 16 bases. CDR3 nucleotide sequence: TGTGCCAGCAACGATCGGGGGGCGGGTAATTCACCCCTCCACTTT. The encoded protein is CASNDRGAGNSPLHF.